This TCR beta chain was identified during a study of human T cells and chemical hapten exposure. V was pared by 5 bases and J by 7 bases, with 7 bases of the junction left unmatched. Looked up from germline, CDR1 is DFQATT and CDR2 is SNEGSKA (reference sequence). The CDR3 is made up of 14 amino acids. The study's library attached unique molecular identifiers to single cDNA molecules. Study processing details: A per-sample median of about 100,000 TCRs was observed, with counts ranging from roughly 20,000 to 700,000. MiXCR, run by TCRdb on the 5' RACE reads, gives a single entry per CDR3 protein. The V and J calls follow TCRdb's processing rather than the paper's. The sample carries 95,000 to 120,000 distinct CDR3 sequences, more than 15% recorded once. This clonotype has just a few counts. Someone pulled total RNA out of unfractionated whole blood.

V usage is TRBV20-1 and J usage is TRBJ1-4; 10 nucleotides agree with TRBD1. This sequence originates from a human donor in good health. CDR3 DNA sequence: TGCAGTGCTGGCGGGACAGGGGATTCTGAAAAACTGTTTTTT. Translation gives CSAGGTGDSEKLFF.